This TCR beta chain was captured in a study of blood T cell repertoires in COVID-19. For the study at large: The United States, Italy and Spain were the sources of the acute and convalescent COVID-19 samples. PBMCs, B-cell-depleted T cells, or T cells were the source of the cDNA or gDNA that made up the material.

Turning to this clone: The sample contains more than one DNA sequence encoding this CDR3.

The CDR3 is made up of 15 amino acids. V lost 0 bases to trimming and J lost 0 bases, with 6 bases between them. CDR1 is SGHTS, CDR2 YDEGEE, per germline. As handled by the study authors: By means of reference gene primer amplification, nucleated cell counts were estimated. This table comes from immunoSEQ multiplex PCR, and its TCRdb copy is limited to in-frame clones, with some not included. The V and J calls and clone size are taken from that table; D and trimming were inferred from the DNA. The table records over 350,000 clones, approximately 90% of them present only once. The clonotype originates from a woman younger than 45 with acute or convalescent COVID-19. The chain is built from TRBV5-8 and TRBJ2-2, with unresolved D. The sequenced sample was peripheral blood. Written as DNA, the CDR3 is TGTGCCAGCAGCTTGGTTGGAGCGAACACCGGGGAGCTGTTTTTT. Amino acid sequence: CASSLVGANTGELFF.